The 5 T cell receptor beta chains given below trace back to one sample, sequenced in a study of OX40 agonist ivuxolimab in advanced cancers. Library method: the immunoSEQ multiplex PCR assay. The source is immuneACCESS, and TCRdb retained only in-frame sequences with V and J called. Part of the clones is not carried over; for the studies checked, unresolved V genes explain less than half of this, and the remainder is unexplained. For this sample the table gives about 150,000 clones, of which approximately 90% were detected only once. The leading ten clones occupy 1.1% of the sample. Sequenced material: CD4+ or CD8+ T cells sorted from blood, taken in a trial of the OX40 agonist ivuxolimab. The source of these receptors is an adult with an advanced solid tumor such as melanoma, head and neck, liver or kidney cancer.

The chain is built from TRBV7-3 and TRBJ2-2; no firm D call. V was trimmed by 2 bases and J by 0 bases, leaving 4 bases between them. The CDR3 is 14 amino acids. Germline values: CDR1 SGHTA, CDR2 FQGTGA. CDR3 DNA: TGTGCCAGCAGCTTATTGGCGAACACCGGGGAGCTGTTTTTT. Translating gives CASSLLANTGELFF.

The table lists this clone with a few counts. J is TRBJ2-7 and V is TRBV27; 8 bases fit TRBD1. CDR3 length: 17 amino acids. The V gene end was trimmed by 2 bases and the J gene end by 1 base; junction bases not matched to a gene: 10. Germline lookup yields CDR1 MNHEY and CDR2 SMNVEV (reference sequence). The CDR3 is CASSLLGVGTGSYEQYF. The CDR3 bases are TGTGCCAGCAGTTTACTTGGCGTGGGGACAGGTTCCTACGAGCAGTACTTC.

This clone was detected once. This chain joins TRBV25-1 and TRBJ1-1; D is possibly TRBD1 (6 bases). Trimming took 1 base from V and 0 from J, leaving 9 bases between them. The CDR3 has 15 amino acids. CDR1 MGHDK and CDR2 SYGVNS come from the germline V gene. The CDR3 DNA reads TGTGCCAGCAGTGAATCCAGGACAGTGAACACTGAAGCTTTCTTT. Protein product: CASSESRTVNTEAFF.

This clone has more than one count but fewer than ten. The rearrangement uses TRBV6-1 and TRBJ1-3, with D perhaps TRBD1 (6 bases). V was clipped by 3 bases and J by 4 bases, with 16 bases between them. Germline CDR1 MNHNS, CDR2 SASEGT. The CDR3 has 16 amino acids. For the CDR3, the DNA is TGTGCCAGCAGTGACCCGGCCGGACAGACGGGAAACACCATATATTTT. Translating gives CASSDPAGQTGNTIYF.

The sample holds one count of this clone. V is TRBV10-2 and J is TRBJ2-1; TRBD2 aligns across 7 bases. Germline trimming cut 1 base from V and 4 bases from J; bases unmatched to any gene: 7. From germline, CDR1 is WSHSY and CDR2 SAAADI. The CDR3 extends over 16 amino acids. CDR3 sequence: CASSELKASGYNEQFF. The CDR3 nucleotides are TGCGCCAGCAGTGAGTTAAAGGCTAGCGGATACAATGAGCAGTTCTTC.